Presented here are 21 T cell receptor beta chains from one specimen sequenced in a study of vaccination effects on CD4 cells after COVID-19. Antigen-specific CD4+ T cells expanded by the ViraFEST assay with viral peptide pools were then sequenced. Subsequent to a culture period of about ten days, CD4+ T cells were isolated. In the vaccine recipients, nucleocapsid antibodies were negative and there was no prior SARS-CoV-2 infection. Antigens for these TCRs are unknown. Here immunoSEQ multiplex PCR was the method, and the copy in TCRdb shows in-frame clones only, minus some. This table holds 25,000 or so clones, 71% found once. Here the sequenced sample was CD4+ T cells from PBMCs cultured with HCoV-OC43 spike peptides, taken before COVID-19 vaccination. Subset specified: HCoV-OC43 spike overlapping peptide pool stimulation. The receptors shown here come from a human donor who received a COVID-19 vaccine.

The chain carries TRBV18 and TRBJ2-1, with 9 bases aligning to TRBD2. The CDR3 contains 15 residues. Germline assignment: CDR1 KGHSH and CDR2 LQKENI. The junction had 8 bases not matched to a gene; V was cut back by 4 bases and J by 7 bases. The CDR3 nucleotides read TGTGCCAGCTCACTTCCCGGGACTAGCTTTAATGAGCAGTTCTTC. Its protein is CASSLPGTSFNEQFF.

This chain uses TRBV2 with TRBJ2-7, with 9 bases that match TRBD2. The CDR3 runs 15 residues. CDR1 and CDR2 (germline): SNHLY, FYNNEI. Losses at the gene ends were 6 bases for V and 0 bases for J; bases not matched to a gene: 6. The CDR3, as DNA: TGTGCCAGCAGGAAGGGTAGCGGGAGCTCCTACGAGCAGTACTTC. This translates into CASRKGSGSSYEQYF.

This clone occurred once. V usage is TRBV18 and J usage is TRBJ2-2, with D perhaps TRBD1 (6 bases). This CDR3 is built from 15 residues. Trimming shortened V by 4 bases and J by 4 bases, and 13 bases separated the two germline ends. Germline-derived CDR1 and CDR2 are KGHSH and LQKENI. The DNA of the CDR3 is TGTGCCAGCTCACTACGACAGGAAGGCACCGGGGAGCTGTTTTTT. Translated, it gives CASSLRQEGTGELFF.

This chain links TRBV6-4 with TRBJ2-2; the D is unclear. The germline gives CDR1 MRHNA, CDR2 SNTAGT. CDR3 length: 14 amino acids. Deletions cut 3 bases from V and 1 base from J, with 6 bases between. The CDR3 sequence is CASSEVGNTGELFF. The CDR3 nucleotides read TGTGCCAGCAGTGAGGTTGGGAACACCGGGGAGCTGTTTTTT.

This clone was counted only a few times. The chain joins TRBV18 to TRBJ1-5; D is unclear. Germline CDR1 reads KGHSH; CDR2 reads LQKENI. This CDR3 is 16 amino acids long. V was cut by 2 bases and J by 2 bases, with 13 bases left in between. The CDR3 spells CASSPSLVIGNQPQHF. The DNA for the CDR3 is TGTGCCAGCTCACCATCTTTGGTAATTGGCAATCAGCCCCAGCATTTT.

The chain links TRBV5-8 to TRBJ2-7, with 10 positions matching TRBD2. The germline V gene encodes CDR1 SGHTS and CDR2 YDEGEE. The CDR3 has 16 amino acids. The J segment lost 0 bases and the V segment lost 2 bases, leaving 5 bases of the junction unmatched. The CDR3 DNA reads as TGTGCCAGCAGCTTTAGCGGGAGGTGGATCTCCTACGAGCAGTACTTC. This sequence encodes CASSFSGRWISYEQYF. Full variable domain (missing parts from reference TRBV5-8 and TRBJ2-7): EAGVTQSPTHLIKTRGQQATLRCSPISGHTSVYWYQQALGLGLQFLLWYDEGEERNRGNFPPRFSGRQFPNYSSELNVNALELEDSALYLCASSFSGRWISYEQYFGPGTRLTVT.

This clone was counted a single time. The CDR3 sequence: CASSLQTTGAEAFF. CDR3 coding DNA: TGCGCCAGCAGCTTGCAAACGACAGGGGCTGAAGCTTTCTTT. V usage is TRBV5-1 and J usage is TRBJ1-1; 8 bases match TRBD1. Germline-derived CDR1 and CDR2 are SGHRS and YFSETQ. J was trimmed by 6 bases and V by 1 base; bases with no gene match: 5. The CDR3 consists of 14 residues.

The chain has TRBV18 and TRBJ1-5; D ambiguous. There are 14 residues in the CDR3. Germline CDR1 and CDR2: KGHSH and LQKENI. V lost 2 bases, J lost 0 bases, and 5 bases lay in between. The CDR3 DNA sequence: TGTGCCAGCTCACCAACAGATAGCAATCAGCCCCAGCATTTT. It encodes CASSPTDSNQPQHF.

This chain links TRBV7-9 with TRBJ2-7, with 8 bases lining up with TRBD2. Trimming cost V 4 bases and J 0 bases; bases outside gene matches: 8. The CDR3 is made up of 16 amino acids. The germline V gene encodes CDR1 SEHNR and CDR2 FQNEAQ (reference sequence). The CDR3 sequence: CASSSILADSSYEQYF. CDR3 nucleotides: TGTGCCAGCAGCTCAATACTAGCGGACAGCTCCTACGAGCAGTACTTC.

The genes are TRBV18 and TRBJ1-1; possibly TRBD1 for D (6 bases). The CDR3 covers 15 residues. Germline V gene sequence: CDR1 KGHSH, CDR2 LQKENI. Trimming left V 2 bases short and J 0 bases short, with 10 bases between. The CDR3 region is CASSPFGTMNTEAFF. In nucleotides, the CDR3 is TGTGCCAGCTCACCATTTGGGACAATGAACACTGAAGCTTTCTTT.

The chain combines TRBV12-3 or TRBV12-4 with TRBJ1-2; D remains unclear. The CDR3 is 13 residues long. Trimming shortened V by 3 bases and J by 4 bases, and 9 bases separated the two germline ends. CDR3: CASSFWEGYGYTF. The DNA for the CDR3 is TGTGCCAGCAGTTTTTGGGAGGGCTATGGCTACACCTTC.

In its sample, this clone was seen a few times. Other nucleotide sequences from this sample produce the same CDR3. J is TRBJ2-5 and V is TRBV18; no clear D. The length of the CDR3 is 11 residues. Trimming removed 2 bases from V and 3 bases from J, with 1 base in between. The germline V gene encodes CDR1 KGHSH and CDR2 LQKENI. The CDR3, as DNA: TGTGCCAGCTCACCAAAAGAGACCCAGTACTTC. Its protein product is CASSPKETQYF.

J is TRBJ2-1 and V is TRBV4-1, with TRBD2 as a possible D gene (6 bases). There are 14 residues in the CDR3. Germline CDR1 MGHRA, CDR2 YSYEKL. V lost 1 base to trimming and J lost 5 bases, with 9 bases between them. DNA of the CDR3: TGCGCCAGCAGCCAAGCTAGCGTGAACAATGAGCAGTTCTTC. Translated, it gives CASSQASVNNEQFF.

This clone occurred a few times. The chain has TRBV6-2 or TRBV6-3 and TRBJ2-2; 10 nucleotides line up with TRBD1. CDR3 size: 17 residues. Germline-derived CDR1 and CDR2 are MNHEY and SVGEGT. Trimming cost V 2 bases and J 5 bases; bases outside gene matches: 8. The DNA of the CDR3 is TGTGCCAGCAGTTACGGCAGGACAGGGGGAAATACCGGGGAGCTGTTTTTT. It encodes CASSYGRTGGNTGELFF.

The chain carries TRBV6-2 or TRBV6-3 and TRBJ2-1; TRBD2 matches at 12 bases. Unmatched junction bases numbered 4, after V lost 0 bases and J lost 1 base. Germline CDR1 is MNHEY and CDR2 is SVGEGT. The CDR3 totals 18 residues. The CDR3 sequence is CASSYSTSGGSSYNEQFF. The CDR3 coding sequence is TGTGCCAGCAGTTACTCGACTAGCGGGGGATCTTCCTACAATGAGCAGTTCTTC.

This clone was seen more than once but under ten times. This chain links TRBV5-1 with TRBJ2-7, with 8 bases that match TRBD1. This CDR3 has 14 residues. CDR1 and CDR2 (germline): SGHRS, YFSETQ. J lost 0 bases, V lost 4 bases, and 3 bases had no gene match. The DNA for the CDR3 is TGCGCCAGCAGCCCAACAGGGGGCTCCTACGAGCAGTACTTC. Translating gives CASSPTGGSYEQYF. The full variable domain, completed using reference TRBV5-1 and TRBJ2-7, is KAGVTQTPRYLIKTRGQQVTLSCSPISGHRSVSWYQQTPGQGLQFLFEYFSETQRNKGNFPGRFSGRQFSNSRSEMNVSTLELGDSALYLCASSPTGGSYEQYFGPGTRLTVT.

V gene TRBV19 combines with J gene TRBJ1-2; tentatively, D is TRBD1 (6 bases). This CDR3 comprises 13 residues. Germline V gene lookup returns CDR1 LNHDA and CDR2 SQIVND (reference sequence). Trimming cost V 7 bases and J 7 bases, with 16 bases left between them. The CDR3 nucleotides read TGTGCCAGTATCAGGGACATGGATAGTGGCTACACCTTC. It encodes CASIRDMDSGYTF.

J is TRBJ1-5 and V is TRBV7-9; D not certain. Trimming cost V 3 bases and J 13 bases, with 13 bases left between them. This CDR3 spans 12 amino acids. Germline V gene sequence: CDR1 SEHNR, CDR2 FQNEAQ (reference sequence). The DNA of the CDR3 is TGTGCCAGCAGCTTTGGATCGGATTTTCAGCATTTT. This translates into CASSFGSDFQHF. The whole variable domain, filled in from reference TRBV7-9 and TRBJ1-5, reads DTGVSQNPRHKITKRGQNVTFRCDPISEHNRLYWYRQTLGQGPEFLTYFQNEAQLEKSRLLSDRFSAERPKGSFSTLEIQRTEQGDSAMYLCASSFGSDFQHFGDGTRLSIL.

The sample holds a few counts of this clone. This chain joins TRBV7-7 and TRBJ2-5; D is possibly TRBD2 (6 bases). Germline V gene data show CDR1 as SSHAT and CDR2 as FNYEAQ (reference sequence). The CDR3 has 13 amino acids. Trimming left V 4 bases short and J 5 bases short, with 11 bases between. For the CDR3, the DNA is TGTGCCAGCAGCTCATTAGCGGTGGAGACCCAGTACTTC. It encodes CASSSLAVETQYF.

This clone was counted between two and nine times. This rearrangement joins TRBV3-1 (or the pseudogene TRBV3-2) to TRBJ1-6; 9 bases are shared with TRBD1. V was pared by 1 base and J by 6 bases, with 4 bases of the junction left unmatched. The CDR3 is 16 amino acids. Germline CDR1 is LGHDT and CDR2 is YNNKEL (reference sequence). CDR3 sequence reads: CASSQAGTGSNSPLHF. CDR3 coding DNA: TGTGCCAGCAGCCAAGCGGGGACAGGGAGTAATTCACCCCTCCACTTT.

Here the CDR3 reads CASGGTQLNTEAFF. CDR3 DNA sequence: TGTGCCAGCGGGGGGACCCAACTGAACACTGAAGCTTTCTTT. The genes are TRBV27 and TRBJ1-1, with D maybe TRBD1 (5 bases). Trimming removed 8 bases at V and 0 bases at J, with 13 bases between. The V gene's germline CDR1 is MNHEY and CDR2 SMNVEV (reference sequence). The CDR3 spans 14 residues.